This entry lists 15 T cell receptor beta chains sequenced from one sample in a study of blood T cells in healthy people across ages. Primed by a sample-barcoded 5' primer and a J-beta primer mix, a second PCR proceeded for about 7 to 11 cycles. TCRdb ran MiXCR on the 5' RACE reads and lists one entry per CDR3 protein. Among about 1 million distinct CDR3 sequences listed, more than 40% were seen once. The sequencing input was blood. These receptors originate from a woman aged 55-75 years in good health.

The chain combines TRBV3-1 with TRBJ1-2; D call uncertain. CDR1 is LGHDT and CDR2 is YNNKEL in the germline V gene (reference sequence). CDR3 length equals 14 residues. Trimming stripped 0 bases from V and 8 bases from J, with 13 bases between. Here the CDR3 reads CASSQDAVRSGYTF. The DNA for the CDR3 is TGTGCCAGCAGCCAAGACGCGGTCCGCTCGGGCTACACCTTC.

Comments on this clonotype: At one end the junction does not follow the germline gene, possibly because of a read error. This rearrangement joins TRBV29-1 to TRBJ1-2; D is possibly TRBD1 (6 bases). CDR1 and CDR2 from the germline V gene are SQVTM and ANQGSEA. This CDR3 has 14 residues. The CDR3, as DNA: TGCAGCGTTGTTCAGGGACATCCTAACTATAGCTACACCTTC. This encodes CSVVQGHPNYSYTF.

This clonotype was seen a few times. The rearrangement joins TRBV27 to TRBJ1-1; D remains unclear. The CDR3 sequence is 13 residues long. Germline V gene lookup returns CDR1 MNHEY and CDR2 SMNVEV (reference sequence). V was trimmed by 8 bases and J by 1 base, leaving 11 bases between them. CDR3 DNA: TGTGCCAGCTCTTCCTGGGGGAACACTGAAGCTTTCTTT. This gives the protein CASSSWGNTEAFF.

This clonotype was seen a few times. The CDR3 is CASKSTEANVLTF. The DNA of the CDR3 is TGTGCCAGCAAGTCGACCGAGGCCAACGTCCTGACTTTC. This chain links TRBV7-9 with TRBJ2-6; D is unresolved. CDR1 SEHNR and CDR2 FQNEAQ come from the germline V gene (reference sequence). The CDR3 loop spans 13 amino acids. V gave up 7 bases and J gave up 6 bases, with 10 bases separating them.

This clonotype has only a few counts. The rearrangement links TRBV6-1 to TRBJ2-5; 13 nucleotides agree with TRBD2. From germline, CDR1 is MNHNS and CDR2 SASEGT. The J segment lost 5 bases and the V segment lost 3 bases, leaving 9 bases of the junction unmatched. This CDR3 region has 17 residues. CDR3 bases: TGTGCCAGCAGTGAGTCTAGAGGACTAGCGGGAGTTGAGACCCAGTACTTC. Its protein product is CASSESRGLAGVETQYF.

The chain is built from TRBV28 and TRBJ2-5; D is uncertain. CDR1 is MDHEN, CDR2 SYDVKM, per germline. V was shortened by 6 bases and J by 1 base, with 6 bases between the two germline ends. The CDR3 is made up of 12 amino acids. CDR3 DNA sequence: TGTGCCAGCAGGAGCCTCCAAGAGACCCAGTACTTC. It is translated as CASRSLQETQYF.

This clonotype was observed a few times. The CDR3 loop is CASSEVTGTGNQPQHF. CDR3 in DNA: TGTGCCAGCAGTGAAGTGACCGGGACAGGGAATCAGCCCCAGCATTTT. V usage is TRBV6-1 and J usage is TRBJ1-5; 9 nucleotides line up with TRBD1. The junction had 5 bases not matched to a gene; V was cut back by 1 base and J by 4 bases. Germline lookup yields CDR1 MNHNS and CDR2 SASEGT. CDR3 length equals 16 residues.

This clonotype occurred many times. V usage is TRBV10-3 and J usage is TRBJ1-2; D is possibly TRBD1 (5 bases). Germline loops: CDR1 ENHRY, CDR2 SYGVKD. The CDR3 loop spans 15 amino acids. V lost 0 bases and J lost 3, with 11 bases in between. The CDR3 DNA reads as TGTGCCATCAGTGAGTCCGGCAGGGTAGACTATGGCTACACCTTC. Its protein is CAISESGRVDYGYTF.

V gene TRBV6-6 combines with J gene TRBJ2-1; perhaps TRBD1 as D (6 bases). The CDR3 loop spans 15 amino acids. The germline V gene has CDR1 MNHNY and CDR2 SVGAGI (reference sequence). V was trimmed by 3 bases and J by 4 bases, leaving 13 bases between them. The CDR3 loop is CASSYIQGPYNEQFF. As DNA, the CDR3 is TGTGCCAGCAGTTATATCCAGGGGCCTTACAATGAGCAGTTCTTC.

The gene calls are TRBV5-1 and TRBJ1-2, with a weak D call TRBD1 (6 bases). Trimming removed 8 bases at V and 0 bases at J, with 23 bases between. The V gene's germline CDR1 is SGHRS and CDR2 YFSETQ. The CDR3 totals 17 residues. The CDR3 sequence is CASLPGAAVDANYGYTF. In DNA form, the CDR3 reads TGCGCCAGTTTACCGGGGGCTGCCGTAGATGCTAACTATGGCTACACCTTC.

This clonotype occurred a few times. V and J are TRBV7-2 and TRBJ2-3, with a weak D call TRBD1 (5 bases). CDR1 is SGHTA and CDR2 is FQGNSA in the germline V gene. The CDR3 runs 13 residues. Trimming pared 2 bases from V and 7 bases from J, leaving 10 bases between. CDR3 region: CASSLRGANTQYF. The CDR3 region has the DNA TGTGCCAGCAGCTTACGTGGGGCTAATACGCAGTATTTT.

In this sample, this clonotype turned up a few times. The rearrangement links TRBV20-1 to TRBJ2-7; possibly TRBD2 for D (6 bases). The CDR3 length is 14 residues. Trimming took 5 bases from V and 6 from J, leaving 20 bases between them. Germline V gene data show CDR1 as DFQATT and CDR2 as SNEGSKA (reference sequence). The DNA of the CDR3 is TGCAGTGCTCCCGTAGCGGCCCAATTGAGCGAGCAGTACTTC. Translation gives CSAPVAAQLSEQYF.

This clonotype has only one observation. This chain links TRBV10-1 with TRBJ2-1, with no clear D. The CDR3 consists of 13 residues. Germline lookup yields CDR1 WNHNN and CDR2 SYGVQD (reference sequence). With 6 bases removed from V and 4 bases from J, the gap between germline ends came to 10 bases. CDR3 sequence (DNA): TGCGCCAGCAGCAAAACTACTTACAATGAGCAGTTCTTC. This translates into CASSKTTYNEQFF.

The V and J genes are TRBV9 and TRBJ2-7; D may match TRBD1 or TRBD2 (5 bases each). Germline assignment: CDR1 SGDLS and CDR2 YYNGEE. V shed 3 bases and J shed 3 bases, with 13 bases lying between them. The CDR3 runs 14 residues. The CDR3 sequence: CASSGRDQHYEQYF. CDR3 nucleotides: TGTGCCAGCAGCGGACGGGACCAGCACTACGAGCAGTACTTC.

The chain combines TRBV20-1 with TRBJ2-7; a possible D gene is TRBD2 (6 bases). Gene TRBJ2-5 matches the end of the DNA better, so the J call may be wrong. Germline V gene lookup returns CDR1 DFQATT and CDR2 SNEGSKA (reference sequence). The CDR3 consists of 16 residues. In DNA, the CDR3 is TGCAGTGCTAGAGCAGAGGGTGGGAGGAGGGAAGAGACCCAGTACTTC. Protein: CSARAEGGRREETQYF.